What follows are 22 T cell receptor beta chains derived from one specimen sequenced in a study of cytotoxic CD8 clonotypes in ibrutinib-treated CLL. Data came from immunoSEQ multiplex PCR; TCRdb stores just in-frame clones and leaves some out. This table has 250,000 to 350,000 clones, more than 70% appearing once. Sequencing used PBMCs, obtained at disease progression, from a patient treated with ibrutinib. The receptors derive from a human donor with chronic lymphocytic leukemia.

This chain uses TRBV9 with TRBJ2-5, with TRBD2 matching over 10 bases. Germline V CDR1 and CDR2: SGDLS, YYNGEE. This CDR3 has 20 residues. The V and J ends lost 0 bases and 4 bases, in that order; junction bases with no gene match: 18. The CDR3 sequence: CASSVERAPSGSRPRETQYF. The CDR3 DNA is TGTGCCAGCAGCGTAGAGAGAGCGCCTAGCGGGAGCCGCCCCAGAGAGACCCAGTACTTC.

This clone was detected a few times. Sequence at one end of the junction differs from germline and may be a read error. The V and J genes are TRBV28 and TRBJ1-2, with D maybe TRBD1 (5 bases). This CDR3 comprises 10 residues. CDR1 and CDR2 from the germline V gene are MDHEN and SYDVKM. The CDR3 spells CASSSGKWIF. The CDR3 region has the DNA TGTGCCAGCAGTTCAGGGAAGTGGATCTTC.

The V gene is TRBV29-1, the J gene TRBJ2-1; TRBD2 matches at 9 bases. The CDR3 consists of 13 residues. Germline V CDR1 and CDR2: SQVTM, ANQGSEA. V lost 4 bases and J lost 7; bases outside the gene matches: 5. This CDR3 is CSVGGLAGNEQFF. The DNA of the CDR3 is TGCAGCGTTGGGGGCCTAGCGGGGAATGAGCAGTTCTTC.

The chain couples TRBV29-1 to TRBJ1-1, with 8 nucleotides matching TRBD1. The CDR3 consists of 14 residues. J was trimmed by 5 bases and V by 7 bases; bases with no gene match: 12. CDR1 SQVTM and CDR2 ANQGSEA come from the germline V gene. The CDR3 spells CSGRTGRGRTEAFF. For the CDR3, the DNA is TGCAGCGGTAGGACAGGGAGGGGTCGGACTGAAGCTTTCTTT.

The chain links TRBV25-1 to TRBJ2-5; D is perhaps TRBD1 (5 bases). This CDR3 spans 14 amino acids. Germline V gene lookup returns CDR1 MGHDK and CDR2 SYGVNS. Trimming removed 4 bases from V and 5 bases from J, with 14 bases in between. The CDR3 loop reads CASSGQQVGETQYF. The CDR3, as DNA: TGTGCCAGCAGTGGGCAACAGGTTGGGGAGACCCAGTACTTC.

V is TRBV11-2 and J is TRBJ2-7; D is perhaps TRBD1 (5 bases). Germline CDR1 reads SGHAT; CDR2 reads FQNNGV. The CDR3 runs 15 residues. V lost 3 bases and J lost 0, with 12 bases in between. The CDR3 loop is CASSFARGSSYEQYF. The CDR3 DNA reads TGTGCCAGCAGCTTCGCTAGGGGAAGCTCCTACGAGCAGTACTTC.

The rearrangement links TRBV19 to TRBJ2-5, with 8 bases fitting TRBD2. Germline trimming cut 3 bases from V and 4 bases from J; bases unmatched to any gene: 1. The CDR3 runs 13 residues. Per germline, CDR1 LNHDA and CDR2 SQIVND (reference sequence). CDR3 sequence (DNA): TGTGCCAGTAGTATCCGGGGGGGAGAGACCCAGTACTTC. Its protein product is CASSIRGGETQYF.

This clone was recorded once. The J gene is TRBJ2-3, the V gene TRBV6-5; D call uncertain. Trimming removed 0 bases at V and 2 bases at J, with 6 bases between. The CDR3 runs 14 residues. Germline lookup yields CDR1 MNHEY and CDR2 SVGAGI. The CDR3 coding sequence is TGTGCCAGCAGTTACTCGAGTACCACAGATACGCAGTATTTT. The encoded protein is CASSYSSTTDTQYF.

V gene TRBV25-1 combines with J gene TRBJ2-3, with D possibly called TRBD1 or TRBD2 (5 bases each). The germline V gene has CDR1 MGHDK and CDR2 SYGVNS. CDR3 length equals 13 residues. V lost 8 bases and J 2 bases, leaving 11 bases between the germline ends. The CDR3, as DNA: TGTGCCAGCCGCTGGGGGTTCACAGATACGCAGTATTTT. This sequence encodes CASRWGFTDTQYF. The variable domain in full, with the rest retrieved from reference TRBV25-1 and TRBJ2-3, is EADIYQTPRYLVIGTGKKITLECSQTMGHDKMYWYQQDPGMELHLIHYSYGVNSTEKGDLSSESTVSRIRTEHFPLTLESARPSHTSQYLCASRWGFTDTQYFGPGTRLTVL.

The chain uses TRBV7-6 and TRBJ2-1; the D gene is possibly TRBD1 (5 bases). CDR3 length equals 15 residues. CDR1 is SGHVS and CDR2 is FNYEAQ in the germline V gene. V gave up 4 bases and J gave up 4 bases, with 14 bases separating them. CDR3 in DNA: TGTGCCAGCAGCTACAGGAAGTCCCCTTACAATGAGCAGTTCTTC. This encodes CASSYRKSPYNEQFF.

The chain joins TRBV5-8 to TRBJ2-1; TRBD1 matches at 7 bases. The V and J ends lost 0 bases and 4 bases, in that order; junction bases with no gene match: 4. The CDR3 runs to 15 residues. CDR1 and CDR2 from the germline V gene are SGHTS and YDEGEE. The DNA for the CDR3 is TGTGCCAGCAGCTTGGTAGGGGGCGCTTACAATGAGCAGTTCTTC. Protein: CASSLVGGAYNEQFF.

Remarks on this clone: This sample includes further DNA sequences coding for the same CDR3. The rearrangement uses TRBV15 and TRBJ2-3, with no clear D. CDR1 and CDR2 (germline): LNHNV, YYDKDF (reference sequence). The CDR3 is 13 residues long. V dropped 0 bases and J dropped 6 bases, with 7 bases sitting between them. This CDR3 reads CATSRDRADTQYF. In nucleotides, the CDR3 is TGTGCCACCAGCAGAGATAGAGCTGATACGCAGTATTTT.

The V call is TRBV2, the J call TRBJ2-1, with 11 bases aligning to TRBD1. The CDR3 runs 15 residues. Germline-derived CDR1 and CDR2 are SNHLY and FYNNEI. Germline trimming cut 7 bases from V and 4 bases from J; bases unmatched to any gene: 6. The CDR3 sequence is CASTSGTGGYNEQFF. CDR3 coding DNA: TGTGCCAGCACTTCCGGGACAGGGGGGTACAATGAGCAGTTCTTC.

V gene TRBV19 combines with J gene TRBJ2-3; no clear D gene. Germline lookup yields CDR1 LNHDA and CDR2 SQIVND (reference sequence). The V gene lost 8 bases and the J gene lost 6 bases, with 15 bases spanning the gap. This CDR3 has 13 amino acids. CDR3 sequence (DNA): TGTGCCAGTCGCTTCTCTAGTTCCGATACGCAGTATTTT. Translated, it gives CASRFSSSDTQYF.

The chain is built from TRBV10-3 and TRBJ1-2; tentative D call: TRBD1 (6 bases). V lost 7 bases and J lost 3, with 18 bases in between. Germline V gene lookup returns CDR1 ENHRY and CDR2 SYGVKD. The CDR3 consists of 15 residues. For the CDR3, the DNA is TGTGCCATCATGTCAGGTGGAGGGGGGGACTATGGCTACACCTTC. Its protein product is CAIMSGGGGDYGYTF.

This chain connects TRBV5-1 to TRBJ2-1, with D tentatively TRBD2 (5 bases). CDR3 length: 16 residues. The V end was cut by 3 bases, the J end by 5 bases, with 18 bases between. Germline V gene sequence: CDR1 SGHRS, CDR2 YFSETQ. CDR3 region: CASSYRLRRPNNEQFF. Here the CDR3 DNA reads TGCGCCAGCAGCTACCGCTTGCGGAGGCCGAACAATGAGCAGTTCTTC.

V and J are TRBV4-2 and TRBJ2-2; D not resolved. The V end lost 1 base, the J end lost 4 bases, and 16 bases lay between the germline ends. This CDR3 is built from 17 residues. Germline CDR1 reads LGHNA; CDR2 reads YNFKEQ. This chain's CDR3 is CASSQGASHWFTGELFF. In DNA form, the CDR3 reads TGTGCCAGCAGCCAAGGGGCTTCCCATTGGTTCACCGGGGAGCTGTTTTTT.

CDR3 in amino acids: CASSPTRGQDEQFF. The CDR3 region has the DNA TGTGCCAGCTCACCCACAAGGGGGCAGGATGAGCAGTTCTTC. The V gene is TRBV18, the J gene TRBJ2-1; TRBD1 aligns across 7 bases. V lost 3 bases and J lost 8; bases outside the gene matches: 7. The CDR3 spans 14 residues. Per germline, CDR1 KGHSH and CDR2 LQKENI.

The chain joins TRBV5-1 to TRBJ2-7; 14 positions match TRBD2. The germline CDR1 and CDR2 sequences are SGHRS and YFSETQ. V dropped 4 bases and J dropped 0; count of bases not matched to a gene: 6. The CDR3 contains 17 residues. The CDR3 reads CASSRGLAGVFSYEQYF. CDR3 in DNA: TGCGCCAGCAGCCGGGGACTAGCGGGAGTTTTCTCCTACGAGCAGTACTTC.

V usage is TRBV5-1 and J usage is TRBJ2-1; weak D call: TRBD2 (5 bases). V shed 3 bases and J shed 2 bases, with 12 bases lying between them. Germline V gene data show CDR1 as SGHRS and CDR2 as YFSETQ. This CDR3 is 15 amino acids long. CDR3 protein: CASSSAGNTYNEQFF. The CDR3 DNA is TGCGCCAGCAGCTCAGCCGGGAACACCTACAATGAGCAGTTCTTC.

The chain has TRBV10-2 and TRBJ1-1; D is ambiguous. With 2 bases removed from V and 5 bases from J, the gap between germline ends came to 9 bases. CDR3 length equals 13 residues. Germline V gene data show CDR1 as WSHSY and CDR2 as SAAADI. CDR3 coding DNA: TGCGCCAGCAGTGAGGTTTCCGGGACTGAAGCTTTCTTT. Protein sequence: CASSEVSGTEAFF.

CDR3 sequence: CASSPSKGTQYF. As DNA, the CDR3 is TGTGCCAGCTCACCGTCTAAAGGGACCCAGTACTTC. This chain connects TRBV18 to TRBJ2-5; D call uncertain. This CDR3 spans 12 amino acids. The germline CDR1 and CDR2 sequences are KGHSH and LQKENI. V lost 3 bases and J lost 7, with 9 bases in between.